A single sample is the source of the 23 T cell receptor beta chains below, sequenced in a study of PD-L1 blockade in urothelial cancer. Some clones are missing from TCRdb's copy, which holds only in-frame ones; the method was immunoSEQ multiplex PCR. The sample yields tens of thousands of clones, around 85% seen once. Documented time point: pretreatment peripheral blood. Sequenced material: PBMCs, taken around atezolizumab (anti-PD-L1) treatment. The receptors originated from a man between 60 and 75 years old with urothelial cancer.

This rearrangement joins TRBV6-1 to TRBJ1-1; TRBD1 is a possible D gene (6 bases). Trimming removed 2 bases from V and 2 bases from J, with 12 bases in between. There are 15 residues in the CDR3. Per germline, CDR1 MNHNS and CDR2 SASEGT. CDR3 residues: CASSERGTRNTEAFF. CDR3 bases: TGTGCCAGCAGTGAACGTGGGACACGAAACACTGAAGCTTTCTTT.

This CDR3 is CASSLEAGVAHPAKLFF. For the CDR3, the DNA is TGTGCCAGCAGCCTAGAGGCCGGGGTCGCCCACCCGGCGAAGCTGTTTTTT. The chain carries TRBV7-6 and TRBJ2-2; possible D gene TRBD2, 5 bases. Trimming left V 5 bases short and J 12 bases short, with 28 bases between. Looked up from germline, CDR1 is SGHVS and CDR2 is FNYEAQ. The CDR3 length is 17 residues.

J is TRBJ2-7 and V is TRBV19; weak D call: TRBD1 (6 bases). Germline V gene sequence: CDR1 LNHDA, CDR2 SQIVND (reference sequence). The CDR3 runs 15 residues. Trimming removed 5 bases from V and 5 bases from J, with 19 bases in between. Here the CDR3 DNA reads TGTGCCAGTAGTGCCTCGGGACAACCCTTTAACGAGCAGTACTTC. This encodes CASSASGQPFNEQYF.

The chain is built from TRBV5-1 and TRBJ1-6, with TRBD1 identical over 11 bases. Germline lookup yields CDR1 SGHRS and CDR2 YFSETQ. This CDR3 region has 16 residues. V dropped 5 bases and J dropped 2; count of bases not matched to a gene: 3. This CDR3 is CASRRGQGAYNSPLHF. The CDR3 DNA is TGCGCCAGCAGAAGGGGACAGGGGGCCTATAATTCACCCCTCCACTTT.

The V call is TRBV19, the J call TRBJ2-1, with D possibly being TRBD2 (6 bases). The V end lost 8 bases, the J end lost 6 bases, and 14 bases lay between the germline ends. CDR3 length: 13 residues. The germline V gene has CDR1 LNHDA and CDR2 SQIVND (reference sequence). CDR3 DNA sequence: TGTGCCAGTCACCTACCCGGGGGCAATGAGCAGTTCTTC. It specifies CASHLPGGNEQFF.

The chain has TRBV5-1 and TRBJ2-3; maybe TRBD2 (6 bases). Germline-derived CDR1 and CDR2 are SGHRS and YFSETQ. The CDR3 has 14 amino acids. Trimming stripped 9 bases from V and 6 bases from J, with 20 bases between. The DNA for the CDR3 is TGCGCCACCTCACCTAGCGCACCGACGGATACGCAGTATTTT. As protein: CATSPSAPTDTQYF.

The genes are TRBV6-6 and TRBJ2-5; 7 bases align to TRBD1. Germline assignment: CDR1 MNHNY and CDR2 SVGAGI (reference sequence). With V trimmed by 5 bases and J by 7 bases, 13 bases remained unmatched. The CDR3 contains 15 residues. CDR3 coding DNA: TGTGCCAGCAGTCCAACGGGACAGTTATCCGGGACCCAGTACTTC. Translated, it gives CASSPTGQLSGTQYF.

The V gene is TRBV11-3, the J gene TRBJ1-2, with D uncertain. V was shortened by 5 bases and J by 4 bases, with 14 bases between the two germline ends. This CDR3 contains 14 residues. The germline CDR1 and CDR2 sequences are SGHNT and YENEEA. DNA for the CDR3: TGTGCCAGCAGCCCACGTCAGAGACTCTATGGCTACACCTTC. The encoded protein is CASSPRQRLYGYTF.

The chain has TRBV4-3 and TRBJ2-3; D gene unclear. Trimming took 1 base from V and 4 from J, leaving 12 bases between them. Germline-derived CDR1 and CDR2 are LGHNA and YSLEER. The CDR3 covers 15 residues. DNA for the CDR3: TGCGCCAGCAGCCAAGCTAGGCACTACGCAGATACGCAGTATTTT. Translating gives CASSQARHYADTQYF.

The chain recombines TRBV11-2 with TRBJ2-3; D might be TRBD2 (6 bases). Germline assignment: CDR1 SGHAT and CDR2 FQNNGV. Deletions cut 6 bases from V and 6 bases from J, with 25 bases between. The CDR3 has 17 amino acids. The CDR3 is CASSLGGAARFWDTQYF. The CDR3 DNA sequence: TGTGCCAGCAGTTTGGGGGGAGCTGCGAGGTTTTGGGATACGCAGTATTTT.

The chain combines TRBV4-3 with TRBJ2-7; tentatively, D is TRBD2 (6 bases). The V gene lost 4 bases and the J gene lost 9 bases, with 19 bases spanning the gap. This CDR3 spans 14 amino acids. Per the germline V gene, CDR1 is LGHNA and CDR2 is YSLEER. CDR3 amino acids: CASSPGRGNGRQYF. In DNA form, the CDR3 reads TGCGCCAGCAGCCCCGGGCGGGGTAATGGGCGGCAGTACTTC.

This clone was picked up one time. This chain uses TRBV15 with TRBJ2-1, with a possible D match to TRBD2 (6 bases). The CDR3 has 17 residues. Trimming stripped 0 bases from V and 2 bases from J, with 14 bases between. In germline, CDR1 is LNHNV, CDR2 YYDKDF (reference sequence). CDR3 protein: CATSRDGGAGAYNEQFF. The CDR3 DNA sequence: TGTGCCACCAGCAGAGATGGAGGGGCCGGGGCCTACAATGAGCAGTTCTTC.

The chain carries TRBV29-1 and TRBJ1-4; no definite D call. CDR1 and CDR2 (germline): SQVTM, ANQGSEA. Between the trimmed V and J ends, which lost 4 bases and 4 bases, there was a span of 10 bases. The CDR3 runs to 13 residues. The CDR3 DNA reads TGCAGCGTTGCTCGGCAGGATAATGAAAAACTGTTTTTT. Translation: CSVARQDNEKLFF.

This chain links TRBV6-1 with TRBJ2-3; D uncertain. The CDR3 sequence is 13 residues long. Trimming cost V 9 bases and J 0 bases, with 10 bases left between them. CDR1 MNHNS and CDR2 SASEGT come from the germline V gene. CDR3 residues: CARGGPSTDTQYF. Written as DNA, the CDR3 is TGTGCCAGAGGCGGTCCTAGCACAGATACGCAGTATTTT.

The chain is built from TRBV5-5 and TRBJ2-7, with 7 bases lining up with TRBD1. Looked up from germline, CDR1 is SGHKS and CDR2 is YYEKEE (reference sequence). The CDR3 is 15 amino acids. V was pared by 2 bases and J by 5 bases, with 10 bases of the junction left unmatched. The CDR3 loop reads CASSFEGALSHEQYF. CDR3 sequence (DNA): TGTGCCAGCAGCTTCGAGGGGGCGCTTTCCCACGAGCAGTACTTC.

The V and J genes are TRBV10-2 and TRBJ2-1; tentatively, D is TRBD2 (5 bases). Germline CDR1 reads WSHSY; CDR2 reads SAAADI. The V and J ends lost 7 bases and 0 bases respectively, with 16 bases between them. CDR3 size: 16 residues. The DNA for the CDR3 is TGCGCCAGCATCGATCGGGGTACCAGCTCCTACAATGAGCAGTTCTTC. Protein product: CASIDRGTSSYNEQFF.

The chain carries TRBV1 and TRBJ2-7; the table's D call of TRBD2 was not tested on the DNA. TRBV1 is described as a pseudogene. The CDR3 consists of 14 residues. The CDR3 sequence: CTSSLPGLRYEQYF. DNA for the CDR3: TGCACCAGCAGCCTACCGGGACTCAGATACGAGCAGTACTTC.

This clone was seen ten or more times. The chain combines TRBV2 with TRBJ2-5; weak D call: TRBD2 (5 bases). Germline values: CDR1 SNHLY, CDR2 FYNNEI. This CDR3 has 14 amino acids. V lost 2 bases and J 5 bases, leaving 12 bases between the germline ends. CDR3 protein: CASSEMVGVETQYF. CDR3 DNA sequence: TGTGCCAGCAGTGAAATGGTGGGAGTGGAGACCCAGTACTTC.

J is TRBJ2-2 and V is TRBV4-2; 11 bases align to TRBD2. Germline CDR1 reads LGHNA; CDR2 reads YNFKEQ. The CDR3 loop spans 16 amino acids. V lost 4 bases to trimming and J lost 4 bases; unmatched junction nucleotides: 5. The CDR3 DNA reads as TGTGCCAGCAGCCGAGGTAGCGGGGGGGCCACCGGGGAGCTGTTTTTT. Translation gives CASSRGSGGATGELFF.

As concerns this clone: Germline and junction disagree at one end, which may indicate a read error. CDR3 nucleotide sequence: TGTGCCAGCAGTGAAGTGGGAGGGCCTTTTCCCCCACATATCTTC. This codes for CASSEVGGPFPPHIF. This rearrangement joins TRBV2 to TRBJ2-1, with TRBD2 matching 7 bases. This CDR3 is built from 15 residues. The V gene's germline CDR1 is SNHLY and CDR2 FYNNEI.

This rearrangement joins TRBV6-6 to TRBJ1-5, with TRBD1 identical over 8 bases. The CDR3 runs to 14 residues. With V trimmed by 7 bases and J by 4 bases, 6 bases remained unmatched. Germline loops: CDR1 MNHNY, CDR2 SVGAGI (reference sequence). The CDR3 DNA is TGTGCCAGCAACCAGGGGGCACGAAATCAGCCCCAGCATTTT. Its protein is CASNQGARNQPQHF.

Only a few counts were recorded for this clone. This chain joins TRBV21-1 and TRBJ1-1. TRBV21-1 is termed a pseudogene. This CDR3 has 16 amino acids. CDR3 protein: CASSKALSGSLAEAFF. The CDR3 coding sequence is TGTGCCAGCAGCAAAGCGCTCTCCGGGTCTCTGGCTGAAGCTTTCTTT.

This clone appeared once. This chain joins TRBV7-2 and TRBJ2-1; a weak D match, TRBD2 (5 bases). V was clipped by 1 base and J by 8 bases, with 12 bases between them. There are 14 residues in the CDR3. CDR1 is SGHTA and CDR2 is FQGNSA in the germline V gene. CDR3 region: CASSLDGRRDEQFF. CDR3 sequence (DNA): TGTGCCAGCAGCTTAGATGGGAGACGGGATGAGCAGTTCTTC.